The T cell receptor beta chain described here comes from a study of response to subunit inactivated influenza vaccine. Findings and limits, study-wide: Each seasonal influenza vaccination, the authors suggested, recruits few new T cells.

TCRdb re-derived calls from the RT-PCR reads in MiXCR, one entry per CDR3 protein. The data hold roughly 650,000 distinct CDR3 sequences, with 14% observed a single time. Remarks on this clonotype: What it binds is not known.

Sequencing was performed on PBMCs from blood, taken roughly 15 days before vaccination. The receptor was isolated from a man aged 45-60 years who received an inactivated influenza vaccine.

In DNA, the CDR3 is TGTGCCAGCAGTTACGAGCGCGGGAGGGCCTACAATGAGCAGTTCTTC. Amino acids: CASSYERGRAYNEQFF. The chain combines TRBV6-2 or TRBV6-3 with TRBJ2-1, with 9 bases identical to TRBD2. The J segment lost 2 bases and the V segment lost 2 bases, leaving 4 bases of the junction unmatched. This CDR3 is 16 amino acids long. CDR1 MNHEY and CDR2 SVGEGT come from the germline V gene.